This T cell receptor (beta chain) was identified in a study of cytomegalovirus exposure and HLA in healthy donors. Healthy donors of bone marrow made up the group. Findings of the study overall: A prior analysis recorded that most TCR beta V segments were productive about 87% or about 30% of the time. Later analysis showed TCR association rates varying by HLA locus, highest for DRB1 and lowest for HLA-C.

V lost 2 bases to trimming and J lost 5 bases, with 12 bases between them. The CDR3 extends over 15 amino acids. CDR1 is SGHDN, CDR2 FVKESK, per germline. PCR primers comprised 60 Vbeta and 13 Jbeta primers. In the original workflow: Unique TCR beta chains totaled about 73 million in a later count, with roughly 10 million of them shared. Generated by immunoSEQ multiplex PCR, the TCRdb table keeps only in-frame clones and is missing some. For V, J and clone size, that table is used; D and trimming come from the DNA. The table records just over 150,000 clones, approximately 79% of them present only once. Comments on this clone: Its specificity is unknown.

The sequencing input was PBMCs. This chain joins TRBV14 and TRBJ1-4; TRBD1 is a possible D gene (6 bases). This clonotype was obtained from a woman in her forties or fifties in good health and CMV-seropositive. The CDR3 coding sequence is TGTGCCAGCAGCCAACTACAGGGTAGGAATGAAAAACTGTTTTTT. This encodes CASSQLQGRNEKLFF.